The source of this TCR beta chain is a study of blood T cell repertoires in COVID-19. Study-wide context: Samples representing acute and convalescent COVID-19 were sourced from the United States, Italy and Spain.

The repertoire was sequenced with immunoSEQ multiplex PCR; TCRdb's copy has only in-frame clones and lacks some. The sample holds hundreds of thousands of clones, 87% seen once. Recruitment covered 20 to 25 US areas and drew participants whose ages spanned roughly 18 to 90 years. Cohort assignment relied on participant-reported clinical history. The receptor was derived from a woman aged 18-29 years with acute COVID-19. Sequencing was carried out using PBMCs or T cells enriched from blood (not recorded which).

The CDR3 reads CASSVVPGSYNEQFF. DNA for the CDR3: TGTGCCAGCAGCGTAGTCCCGGGTTCCTACAATGAGCAGTTCTTC. The V and J genes are TRBV9 and TRBJ2-1; D is unresolved. V lost 0 bases, J lost 1 base, and 8 bases lay in between. Germline CDR1 reads SGDLS; CDR2 reads YYNGEE. The length of the CDR3 is 15 residues. Supplemented by reference TRBV9 and TRBJ2-1, the full variable domain reads DSGVTQTPKHLITATGQRVTLRCSPRSGDLSVYWYQQSLDQGLQFLIQYYNGEERAKGNILERFSAQQFPDLHSELNLSSLELGDSALYFCASSVVPGSYNEQFFGPGTRLTVL.